The T cell receptor beta chain described here comes from a study of blood T cells in healthy people across ages. From germline, CDR1 is SGHRS and CDR2 YFSETQ. The CDR3 length is 14 residues. Trimming removed 4 bases at V and 4 bases at J, with 14 bases between. The second PCR ran roughly 7 to 11 cycles with a sample-barcoded 5' primer and J-beta primers. One entry per CDR3 protein results from TCRdb running MiXCR on the 5' RACE reads. The sample holds around 800,000 distinct CDR3 sequences, roughly 44% seen once. This clonotype was obtained from a man in his fifties or sixties in good health. Sequencing was carried out using blood. V and J are TRBV5-1 and TRBJ1-1; D is undetermined. CDR3 coding DNA: TGCGCCAGCAGCGTTACACCCGGAGCCACTGAAGCTTTCTTT. Translated, it gives CASSVTPGATEAFF.